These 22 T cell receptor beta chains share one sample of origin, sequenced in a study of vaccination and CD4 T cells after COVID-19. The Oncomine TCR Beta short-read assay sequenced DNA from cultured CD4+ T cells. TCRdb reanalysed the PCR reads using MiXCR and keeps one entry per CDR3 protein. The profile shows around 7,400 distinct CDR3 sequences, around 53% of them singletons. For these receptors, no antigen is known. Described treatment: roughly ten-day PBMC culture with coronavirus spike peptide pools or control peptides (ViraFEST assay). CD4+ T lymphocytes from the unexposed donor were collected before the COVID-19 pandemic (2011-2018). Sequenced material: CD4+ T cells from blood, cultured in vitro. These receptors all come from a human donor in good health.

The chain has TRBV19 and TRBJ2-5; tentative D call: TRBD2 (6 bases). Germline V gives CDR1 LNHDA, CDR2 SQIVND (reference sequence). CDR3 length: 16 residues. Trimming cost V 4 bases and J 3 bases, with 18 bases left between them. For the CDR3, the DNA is TGTGCCAGTAGTAGGGTTCTGTTAGCGGCTAAAGAGACCCAGTACTTC. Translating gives CASSRVLLAAKETQYF.

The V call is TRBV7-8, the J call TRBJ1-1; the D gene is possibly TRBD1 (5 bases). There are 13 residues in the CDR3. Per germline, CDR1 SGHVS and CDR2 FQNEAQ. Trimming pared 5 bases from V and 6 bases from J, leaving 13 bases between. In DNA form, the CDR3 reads TGTGCCAGCAGCAAGGGGCTCAGGGCTGAAGCTTTCTTT. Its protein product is CASSKGLRAEAFF.

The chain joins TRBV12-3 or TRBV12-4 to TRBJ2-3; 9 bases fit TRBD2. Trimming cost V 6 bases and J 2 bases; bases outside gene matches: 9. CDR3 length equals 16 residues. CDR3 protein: CASSPGTSFITDTQYF. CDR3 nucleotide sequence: TGTGCCAGCAGCCCCGGGACTAGCTTTATCACAGATACGCAGTATTTT.

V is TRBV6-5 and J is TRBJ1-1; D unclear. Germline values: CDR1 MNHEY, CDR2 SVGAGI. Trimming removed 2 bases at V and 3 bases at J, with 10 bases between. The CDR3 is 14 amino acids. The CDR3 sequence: CASSYRSPHTEAFF. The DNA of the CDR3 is TGTGCCAGCAGTTACAGATCTCCACACACTGAAGCTTTCTTT.

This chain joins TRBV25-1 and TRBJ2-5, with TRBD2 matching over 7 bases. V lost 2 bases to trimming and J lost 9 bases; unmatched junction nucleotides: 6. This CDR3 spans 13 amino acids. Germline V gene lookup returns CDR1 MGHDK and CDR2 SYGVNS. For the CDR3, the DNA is TGTGCCAGCAGTGAAGCCTACCGGGGGGCCCAGTACTTC. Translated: CASSEAYRGAQYF. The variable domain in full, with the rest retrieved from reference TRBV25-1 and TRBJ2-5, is EADIYQTPRYLVIGTGKKITLECSQTMGHDKMYWYQQDPGMELHLIHYSYGVNSTEKGDLSSESTVSRIRTEHFPLTLESARPSHTSQYLCASSEAYRGAQYFGPGTRLLVL.

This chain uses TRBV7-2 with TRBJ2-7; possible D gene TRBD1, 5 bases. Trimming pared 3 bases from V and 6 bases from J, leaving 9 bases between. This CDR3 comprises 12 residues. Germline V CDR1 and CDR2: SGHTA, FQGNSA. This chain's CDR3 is CASSLGLSEQYF. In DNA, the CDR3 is TGTGCCAGCAGCTTGGGGCTCTCCGAGCAGTACTTC. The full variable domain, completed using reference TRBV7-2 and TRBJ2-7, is GAGVSQSPSNKVTEKGKDVELRCDPISGHTALYWYRQSLGQGLEFLIYFQGNSAPDKSGLPSDRFSAERTGGSVSTLTIQRTQQEDSAVYLCASSLGLSEQYFGPGTRLTVT.

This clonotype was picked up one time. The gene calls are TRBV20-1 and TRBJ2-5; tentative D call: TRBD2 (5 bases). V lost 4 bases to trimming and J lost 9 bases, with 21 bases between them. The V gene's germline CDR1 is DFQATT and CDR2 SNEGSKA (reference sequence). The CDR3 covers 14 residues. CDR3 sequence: CSANPETTRDSQYF. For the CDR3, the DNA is TGCAGTGCTAACCCTGAGACTACAAGAGATTCCCAGTACTTC.

The CDR3 DNA is TGTGCCAGCAGCTTCAAACCCTTAAGGACAGGGAATTACAATGAGCAGTTCTTC. This codes for CASSFKPLRTGNYNEQFF. The rearrangement links TRBV11-2 to TRBJ2-1; 8 bases map to TRBD1. The germline gives CDR1 SGHAT, CDR2 FQNNGV. The J segment lost 4 bases and the V segment lost 3 bases, leaving 14 bases of the junction unmatched. CDR3 size: 18 residues.

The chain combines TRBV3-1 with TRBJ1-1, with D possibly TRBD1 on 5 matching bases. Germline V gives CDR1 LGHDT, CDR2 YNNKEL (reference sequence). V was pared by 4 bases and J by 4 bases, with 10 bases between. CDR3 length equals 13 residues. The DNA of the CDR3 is TGTGCCAGCAGCCTCGGGGGGATCACTGAAGCTTTCTTT. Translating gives CASSLGGITEAFF.

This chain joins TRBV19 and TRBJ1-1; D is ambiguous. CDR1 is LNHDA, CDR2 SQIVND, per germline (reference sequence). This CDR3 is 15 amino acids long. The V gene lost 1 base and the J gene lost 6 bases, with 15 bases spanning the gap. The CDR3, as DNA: TGTGCCAGTAGTATAGGGGGTCGGCAGGTACCTGAAGCTTTCTTT. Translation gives CASSIGGRQVPEAFF.

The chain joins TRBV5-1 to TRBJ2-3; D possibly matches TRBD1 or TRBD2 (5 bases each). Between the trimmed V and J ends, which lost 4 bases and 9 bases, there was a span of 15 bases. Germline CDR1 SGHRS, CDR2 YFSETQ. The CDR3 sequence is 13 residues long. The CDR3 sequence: CASSDAGTPTQYF. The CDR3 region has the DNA TGCGCCAGCAGCGACGCAGGGACCCCCACGCAGTATTTT.

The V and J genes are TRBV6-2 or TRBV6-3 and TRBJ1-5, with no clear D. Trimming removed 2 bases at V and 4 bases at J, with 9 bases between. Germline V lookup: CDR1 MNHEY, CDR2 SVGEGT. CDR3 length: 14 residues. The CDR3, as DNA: TGTGCCAGCAGTTACATAGTTGGGAATCAGCCCCAGCATTTT. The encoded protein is CASSYIVGNQPQHF.

The CDR3 loop is CSALEGGRNQPQHF. CDR3 in DNA: TGCAGTGCCCTTGAGGGGGGCCGCAATCAGCCCCAGCATTTT. The rearrangement links TRBV20-1 to TRBJ1-5; TRBD1 is a possible D gene (6 bases). This CDR3 has 14 amino acids. Germline CDR1 reads DFQATT; CDR2 reads SNEGSKA (reference sequence). V dropped 6 bases and J dropped 2 bases, with 14 bases sitting between them.

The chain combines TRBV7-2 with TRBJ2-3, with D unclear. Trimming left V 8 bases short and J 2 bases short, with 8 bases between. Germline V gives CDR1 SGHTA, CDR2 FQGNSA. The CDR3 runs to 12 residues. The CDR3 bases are TGTGCCAGCGGACGATACACAGATACGCAGTATTTT. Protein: CASGRYTDTQYF.

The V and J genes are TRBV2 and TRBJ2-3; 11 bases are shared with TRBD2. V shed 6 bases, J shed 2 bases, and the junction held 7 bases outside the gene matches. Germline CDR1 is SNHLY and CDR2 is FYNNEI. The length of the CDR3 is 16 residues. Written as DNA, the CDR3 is TGTGCCAGCAGCACCGGGACTAGCGGAGACACAGATACGCAGTATTTT. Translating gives CASSTGTSGDTDTQYF.

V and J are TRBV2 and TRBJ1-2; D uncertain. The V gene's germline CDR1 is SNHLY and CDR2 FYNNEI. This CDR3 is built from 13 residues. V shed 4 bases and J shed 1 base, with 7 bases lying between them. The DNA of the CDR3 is TGTGCCAGCAGTGCCTCGTATAACTATGGCTACACCTTC. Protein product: CASSASYNYGYTF.

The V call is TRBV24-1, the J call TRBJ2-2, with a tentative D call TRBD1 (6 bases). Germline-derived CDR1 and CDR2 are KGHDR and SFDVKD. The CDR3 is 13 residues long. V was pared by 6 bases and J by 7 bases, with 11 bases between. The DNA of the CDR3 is TGTGCCACCAGTTCAGGGGTTAACGGGGAGCTGTTTTTT. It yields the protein CATSSGVNGELFF.

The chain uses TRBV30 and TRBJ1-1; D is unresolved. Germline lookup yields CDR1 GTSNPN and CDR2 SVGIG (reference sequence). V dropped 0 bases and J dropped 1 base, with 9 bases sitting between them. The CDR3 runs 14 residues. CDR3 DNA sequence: TGTGCCTGGAGTGTAATGAACAAGAACACTGAAGCTTTCTTT. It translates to CAWSVMNKNTEAFF. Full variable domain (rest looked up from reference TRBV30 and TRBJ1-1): SQTIHQWPATLVQPVGSPLSLECTVEGTSNPNLYWYRQAAGRGLQLLFYSVGIGQISSEVPQNLSASRPQDRQFILSSKKLLLSDSGFYLCAWSVMNKNTEAFFGQGTRLTVV.

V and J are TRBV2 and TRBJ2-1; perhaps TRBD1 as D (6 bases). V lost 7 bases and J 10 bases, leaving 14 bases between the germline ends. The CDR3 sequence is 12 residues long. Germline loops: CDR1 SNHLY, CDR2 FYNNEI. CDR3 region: CASTLGQPEQFF. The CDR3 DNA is TGTGCCAGCACCCTGGGACAACCGGAGCAGTTCTTC.

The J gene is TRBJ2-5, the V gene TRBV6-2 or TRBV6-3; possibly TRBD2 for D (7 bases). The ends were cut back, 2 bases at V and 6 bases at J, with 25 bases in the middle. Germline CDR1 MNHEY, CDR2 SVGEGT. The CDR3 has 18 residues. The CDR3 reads CASSYDLKEGGSGKTQYF. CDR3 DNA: TGTGCCAGCAGTTACGATCTGAAGGAGGGGGGGTCCGGGAAGACCCAGTACTTC.

CDR3 nucleotide sequence: TGTGCCAGCAGCCTCACAGGGGCCCACAAGGAGACCCAGTACTTC. It codes for CASSLTGAHKETQYF. V usage is TRBV7-2 and J usage is TRBJ2-5; 7 bases are a match to TRBD1. Looked up from germline, CDR1 is SGHTA and CDR2 is FQGNSA. CDR3 length equals 15 residues. The V segment lost 5 bases and the J segment 5 bases; nucleotides outside the gene matches: 11. Looking up the rest from reference TRBV7-2 and TRBJ2-5 gives the full variable domain: GAGVSQSPSNKVTEKGKDVELRCDPISGHTALYWYRQSLGQGLEFLIYFQGNSAPDKSGLPSDRFSAERTGGSVSTLTIQRTQQEDSAVYLCASSLTGAHKETQYFGPGTRLLVL.

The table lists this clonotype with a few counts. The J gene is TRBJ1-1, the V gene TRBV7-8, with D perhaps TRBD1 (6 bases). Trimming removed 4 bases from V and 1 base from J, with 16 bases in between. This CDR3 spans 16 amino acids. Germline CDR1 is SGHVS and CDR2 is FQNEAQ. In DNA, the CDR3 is TGTGCCAGCAGCTCTAGACCTCAGGGGAAGAACACTGAAGCTTTCTTT. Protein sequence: CASSSRPQGKNTEAFF.